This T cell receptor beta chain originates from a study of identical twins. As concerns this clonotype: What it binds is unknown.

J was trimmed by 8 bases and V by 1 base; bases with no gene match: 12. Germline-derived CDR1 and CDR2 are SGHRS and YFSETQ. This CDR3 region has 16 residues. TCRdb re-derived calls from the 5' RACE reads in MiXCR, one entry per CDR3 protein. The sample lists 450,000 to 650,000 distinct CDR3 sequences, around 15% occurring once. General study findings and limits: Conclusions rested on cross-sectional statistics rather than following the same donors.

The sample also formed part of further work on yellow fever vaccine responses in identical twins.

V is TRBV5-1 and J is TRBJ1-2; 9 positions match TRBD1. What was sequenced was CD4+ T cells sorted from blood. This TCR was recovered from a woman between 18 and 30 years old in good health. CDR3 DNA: TGCGCCAGCAGCTTGCCAGCTACATCGGGACAGGGAGGCTACACCTTC. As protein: CASSLPATSGQGGYTF.